Listed below are T cell receptor beta chains from one sample, sequenced in a study of CXCR3 chemokines and chemotherapy response in bladder cancer. A single record per CDR3 protein comes from TCRdb applying MiXCR to the PCR reads. This table holds several thousand distinct CDR3 sequences, around 13% found once. This sample was obtained from a patient whose treatment included neoadjuvant chemotherapy. The source of these receptors is a human donor with bladder cancer that responded to neoadjuvant chemotherapy. The CDR3 runs from the conserved cysteine through the conserved F or W.

V: TRBV7-9; length: 15; J: TRBJ2-5; CDR3: CASSFLSGGVETQYF
V: TRBV6-6; length: 16; J: TRBJ2-1; CDR3: CASSYIGGRSYNEQFF
V: TRBV13; length: 14; J: TRBJ2-7; CDR3: CASSSSLAGKEQYF
V: TRBV30; length: 15; J: TRBJ2-1; CDR3: CAWSSGTSRNNEQFF
V: TRBV7-9; length: 17; J: TRBJ1-6; CDR3: CASSLVGWAGFDSPLHF
V: TRBV5-4; length: 14; J: TRBJ2-3; CDR3: CASSRQPLTDTQYF
V: TRBV19; length: 14; J: TRBJ1-1; CDR3: CASSEGSFYTEAFF
V: TRBV6-1; length: 14; J: TRBJ2-1; CDR3: CASSEQGGRGEQFF
V: TRBV12-3/TRBV12-4; length: 18; J: TRBJ2-1; CDR3: CASSLTSGGLSSYNEQFF
V: TRBV15; length: 16; J: TRBJ1-2; CDR3: CATSRGGQGRLYGYTF
V: TRBV6-6; length: 19; J: TRBJ2-2; CDR3: CASSYSPPGRRSNTGELFF
V: TRBV5-5; length: 15; J: TRBJ1-1; CDR3: CASSLVQGFGTEAFF
V: TRBV2; length: 11; J: TRBJ2-2; CDR3: CASRGTGELFF
V: TRBV12-3/TRBV12-4; length: 14; J: TRBJ2-7; CDR3: CASRLPGQGMEQYF
V: TRBV10-3; length: 14; J: TRBJ2-1; CDR3: CATEGDRGEDEQFF
V: TRBV5-6; length: 16; J: TRBJ2-2; CDR3: CASIINGGPNTGELFF
V: TRBV5-6; length: 12; J: TRBJ1-2; CDR3: CASSFLSSGYTF
V: TRBV24-1; length: 16; J: TRBJ2-1; CDR3: CATSDLRGGYHNEQFF
V: TRBV6-6; length: 15; J: TRBJ2-4; CDR3: CASSDIRGQINIQYF